This T cell receptor (beta chain) was identified in a study of beta chain features in type 1 diabetes. Study results and caveats: In type 1 diabetes patients, VDJ junctions had fewer insertions; deletions at these junctions were more frequent. A possible short-template PCR bias applies equally to patients and controls.

About this clone itself: What it recognizes is unknown.

Of the isolated RNA, all was reverse transcribed, and so the sequenced material was expressed TCRB transcripts. Some clones are missing from TCRdb's copy, which holds only in-frame ones; the method was immunoSEQ multiplex PCR. The sample records 300,000 to 350,000 clones, roughly 8% being singletons. Germline V gene data show CDR1 as SGHTA and CDR2 as FQGTGA. Trimming took 7 bases from V and 4 from J, leaving 8 bases between them. This CDR3 is built from 12 residues. This TCR came from a woman in her late teens or twenties in good health. What was sequenced was central memory CD4+ T cells from blood. The chain is built from TRBV7-3 and TRBJ2-1; D unclear. Here the CDR3 DNA reads TGTGCCAGCACCCCGGGTTACAATGAGCAGTTCTTC. Residues: CASTPGYNEQFF.